One sample yielded the 30 T cell receptor beta chains listed below, sequenced in a study of blood T cell repertoires in COVID-19. Profiling relied on immunoSEQ multiplex PCR, and the TCRdb table lists in-frame clones only, not all of them. There are approximately 170,000 clones in the sample; about 88% occur only once, and approximately 3% lies in the top ten. Sequences were obtained from PBMCs or T cells enriched from blood (not recorded which). The receptors were sampled from a woman aged 25 to 39 who had recovered from COVID-19.

The rearrangement joins TRBV6-5 to TRBJ2-7; a weak D match, TRBD1 (5 bases). CDR3 length: 12 amino acids. Per germline, CDR1 MNHEY and CDR2 SVGAGI. V was cut by 5 bases and J by 6 bases, with 11 bases left in between. DNA for the CDR3: TGTGCCAGCAGTCAGGGCTCGGGCGAGCAGTACGTC. This gives the protein CASSQGSGEQYV.

This chain uses TRBV7-8 with TRBJ1-6; D is perhaps TRBD1 (5 bases). V lost 1 base and J lost 0, with 13 bases in between. The CDR3 extends over 18 amino acids. The V gene's germline CDR1 is SGHVS and CDR2 FQNEAQ. The CDR3 DNA follows: TGTGCCAGCAGCTTAGAAGGGGCATCGAGCTCCTATAATTCACCCCTCCACTTT. Residues: CASSLEGASSSYNSPLHF.

The chain carries TRBV9 and TRBJ1-1; possibly TRBD1 for D (6 bases). Germline V gives CDR1 SGDLS, CDR2 YYNGEE. The germline V and J ends were trimmed by 4 bases and 5 bases, with 18 bases remaining between them. This CDR3 spans 15 amino acids. The CDR3 region has the DNA TGTGCCAGCAGCAGAGGATGGGGGCTTGGGACTGAAGCTTTCTTT. The encoded protein is CASSRGWGLGTEAFF. The full variable domain, its missing parts supplied by reference TRBV9 and TRBJ1-1, is DSGVTQTPKHLITATGQRVTLRCSPRSGDLSVYWYQQSLDQGLQFLIQYYNGEERAKGNILERFSAQQFPDLHSELNLSSLELGDSALYFCASSRGWGLGTEAFFGQGTRLTVV.

This rearrangement joins TRBV19 to TRBJ1-1; D is unresolved. This CDR3 is 12 amino acids long. CDR1 and CDR2 from the germline V gene are LNHDA and SQIVND (reference sequence). Trimming shortened V by 7 bases and J by 0 bases, and 6 bases separated the two germline ends. The chain's CDR3 is CASNSLNTEAFF. The CDR3 DNA reads TGTGCCAGTAATAGCTTGAACACTGAAGCTTTCTTT.

The CDR3 region is CASSLGRSLWGLPGNTIYF. CDR3 DNA sequence: TGTGCCAGCAGCTTGGGGCGTTCTTTATGGGGGCTACCTGGAAACACCATATATTTT. V and J are TRBV5-8 and TRBJ1-3, with D perhaps matching TRBD1 (6 bases). Germline-derived CDR1 and CDR2 are SGHTS and YDEGEE. V dropped 0 bases and J dropped 2 bases, with 21 bases sitting between them. The CDR3 has 19 residues.

The rearrangement joins TRBV7-9 to TRBJ1-2; D is ambiguous. Trimming took off 0 bases at V and 4 bases at J, with 9 bases between the two ends. Per germline, CDR1 SEHNR and CDR2 FQNEAQ (reference sequence). The CDR3 has 14 residues. CDR3 in amino acids: CASSLAGSSYGYTF. CDR3 in DNA: TGTGCCAGCAGCTTAGCCGGGTCCAGCTATGGCTACACCTTC. Filled out from reference TRBV7-9 and TRBJ1-2, the complete variable domain reads DTGVSQNPRHKITKRGQNVTFRCDPISEHNRLYWYRQTLGQGPEFLTYFQNEAQLEKSRLLSDRFSAERPKGSFSTLEIQRTEQGDSAMYLCASSLAGSSYGYTFGSGTRLTVV.

V usage is TRBV27 and J usage is TRBJ2-2; 10 bases line up with TRBD2. Per the germline V gene, CDR1 is MNHEY and CDR2 is SMNVEV (reference sequence). The trim removed 3 bases at V and 7 bases at J, leaving 20 bases unmatched. The CDR3 has 20 residues. CDR3 coding DNA: TGTGCCAGCAGTTTGTTCGATCCGGGACTAGCGATGTTGCAGGGCGGGGAGCTGTTTTTT. This codes for CASSLFDPGLAMLQGGELFF.

The chain recombines TRBV9 with TRBJ2-2, with D perhaps TRBD2 (5 bases). The CDR3 is made up of 14 amino acids. Germline-derived CDR1 and CDR2 are SGDLS and YYNGEE. The ends were cut back, 3 bases at V and 1 base at J, with 7 bases in the middle. The CDR3 region is CASSGRENTGELFF. The CDR3 nucleotides are TGTGCCAGCAGCGGCCGGGAGAACACCGGGGAGCTGTTTTTT.

This clone has more than one count but fewer than ten. The chain has TRBV2 and TRBJ2-3; TRBD2 matches 15 bases. In germline, CDR1 is SNHLY, CDR2 FYNNEI. The CDR3 runs 15 residues. V shed 5 bases and J 4 bases; nucleotides not matched to a gene: 1. CDR3 nucleotide sequence: TGTGCCAGCAGTTGGACTAGCGGGGGGGCAGATACGCAGTATTTT. This gives the protein CASSWTSGGADTQYF.

For this clone: Distinct nucleotide sequences in the sample also encode this CDR3. The CDR3 here is CASSPRGSYNEQFF. The DNA of the CDR3 is TGTGCCAGCTCACCACGAGGGTCCTACAATGAGCAGTTCTTC. The gene calls are TRBV18 and TRBJ2-1; the D gene is possibly TRBD2 (5 bases). Trimming removed 1 base from V and 1 base from J, with 5 bases in between. Germline V gives CDR1 KGHSH, CDR2 LQKENI. The CDR3 is 14 amino acids.

The gene calls are TRBV28 and TRBJ1-2, with 7 bases that match TRBD1. CDR1 MDHEN and CDR2 SYDVKM come from the germline V gene. Germline trimming cut 9 bases from V and 4 bases from J; bases unmatched to any gene: 8. This CDR3 is 13 amino acids long. CDR3 in DNA: TGTGCCAGTTCCCCCAACAGGGGCTATGGCTACACCTTC. Its protein product is CASSPNRGYGYTF.

V is TRBV9 and J is TRBJ1-6; TRBD1 matches at 8 bases. Germline V gene sequence: CDR1 SGDLS, CDR2 YYNGEE. The CDR3 runs 14 residues. V was pared by 6 bases and J by 10 bases, with 9 bases of the junction left unmatched. The CDR3 nucleotides are TGTGCCAGCACCGAAGGACAGGGCTTATCACCCCTCCACTTT. This sequence encodes CASTEGQGLSPLHF. Full variable domain (missing parts from reference TRBV9 and TRBJ1-6): DSGVTQTPKHLITATGQRVTLRCSPRSGDLSVYWYQQSLDQGLQFLIQYYNGEERAKGNILERFSAQQFPDLHSELNLSSLELGDSALYFCASTEGQGLSPLHFGNGTRLTVT.

This clone was counted between two and nine times. The rearrangement joins TRBV11-2 to TRBJ1-4; possibly TRBD1 for D (5 bases). CDR3 length equals 16 residues. The germline gives CDR1 SGHAT, CDR2 FQNNGV. Between the trimmed V and J ends, which lost 2 bases and 0 bases, there was a span of 10 bases. In DNA, the CDR3 is TGTGCCAGCAGCTTATCAGGGTTCTCAACTAATGAAAAACTGTTTTTT. Translated, it gives CASSLSGFSTNEKLFF.

This clone was recorded only once. The J gene is TRBJ2-1, the V gene TRBV11-2; D possibly corresponds to TRBD2 (5 bases). This CDR3 contains 14 residues. Trimming took 1 base from V and 7 from J, leaving 11 bases between them. Germline lookup yields CDR1 SGHAT and CDR2 FQNNGV. CDR3 sequence: CASSLAGRVNEQFF. CDR3 coding DNA: TGTGCCAGCAGCTTAGCTGGGCGGGTGAATGAGCAGTTCTTC.

This chain uses TRBV6-5 with TRBJ2-1; 7 nucleotides line up with TRBD2. The CDR3 runs to 15 residues. V was clipped by 6 bases and J by 5 bases; unmatched bases: 10. Per germline, CDR1 MNHEY and CDR2 SVGAGI. CDR3 coding DNA: TGTGCCAGCAGCTGGGTGGCGGGAGAGAACAATGAGCAGTTCTTC. Protein sequence: CASSWVAGENNEQFF.

The rearrangement links TRBV28 to TRBJ2-2, with 11 bases that match TRBD2. Trimming at V came to 2 bases and at J to 6 bases, leaving 2 bases not matched to a gene. The CDR3 runs 15 residues. Germline CDR1 reads MDHEN; CDR2 reads SYDVKM. The CDR3 is CASSLTSGSPGELFF. The DNA of the CDR3 is TGTGCCAGCAGTTTAACTAGCGGGAGTCCCGGGGAGCTGTTTTTT.

The V and J genes are TRBV7-9 and TRBJ1-6; maybe TRBD1 (6 bases). V was shortened by 4 bases and J by 9 bases, with 16 bases between the two germline ends. Germline-derived CDR1 and CDR2 are SEHNR and FQNEAQ (reference sequence). This CDR3 is built from 15 residues. CDR3 coding DNA: TGTGCCAGCAGCTCTACAGGGTTCGGCGGTTCACCCCTCCACTTT. As protein: CASSSTGFGGSPLHF.

A note on this clone: At one boundary the junction diverges from the germline segment, which might be a read error. This chain links TRBV28 with TRBJ1-5, with TRBD1 matching over 9 bases. Germline values: CDR1 MDHEN, CDR2 SYDVKM. This CDR3 spans 10 amino acids. The CDR3 protein is CARGTGTGCF. The CDR3 DNA reads as TGTGCCAGGGGTACCGGGACAGGGTGTTTT.

The gene calls are TRBV6-5 and TRBJ1-2; possible D gene TRBD1, 5 bases. This CDR3 comprises 14 residues. V dropped 2 bases and J dropped 4 bases, with 11 bases sitting between them. CDR1 is MNHEY, CDR2 SVGAGI, per germline. The CDR3 protein is CASSYQGLGYGYTF. CDR3 bases: TGTGCCAGCAGTTACCAGGGCTTAGGCTATGGCTACACCTTC.

V and J are TRBV2 and TRBJ1-5; TRBD1 might be the D (6 bases). Germline CDR1 reads SNHLY; CDR2 reads FYNNEI. The germline V and J ends were trimmed by 7 bases and 5 bases, with 12 bases remaining between them. The CDR3 has 13 amino acids. The CDR3 reads CASNGQLDQPQHF. As DNA, the CDR3 is TGTGCCAGCAACGGACAGTTAGATCAGCCCCAGCATTTT.

This clone showed up just once. The chain is built from TRBV7-2 and TRBJ1-4, with D hard to call. This CDR3 has 13 amino acids. From germline, CDR1 is SGHTA and CDR2 FQGNSA. Trimming took 1 base from V and 4 from J, leaving 4 bases between them. Here the CDR3 reads CASSLVYNEKLFF. CDR3 DNA sequence: TGTGCCAGCAGCTTAGTATATAATGAAAAACTGTTTTTT.

In its sample, this clone was seen many times. The J gene is TRBJ2-1, the V gene TRBV28, with TRBD2 matching over 9 bases. V lost 2 bases to trimming and J lost 9 bases; unmatched junction nucleotides: 8. The CDR3 runs 15 residues. Germline V gives CDR1 MDHEN, CDR2 SYDVKM. The CDR3 region is CASSLMEGLAPEQFF. The DNA for the CDR3 is TGTGCCAGCAGTTTAATGGAGGGACTAGCACCTGAGCAGTTCTTC.

The chain employs TRBV5-5 and TRBJ1-2; D is possibly TRBD1 (6 bases). Trimming took 4 bases from V and 3 from J, leaving 10 bases between them. CDR3 size: 13 residues. CDR1 and CDR2 (germline): SGHKS, YYEKEE (reference sequence). As DNA, the CDR3 is TGTGCCAGCAGCCTGACAGGAGACTATGGCTACACCTTC. Translation: CASSLTGDYGYTF.

This sequence joins TRBV12-3 or TRBV12-4 and TRBJ2-3, with D unclear. The CDR3 has 13 residues. With 3 bases removed from V and 1 base from J, the gap between germline ends came to 5 bases. The CDR3 DNA follows: TGTGCCAGCAGTTTTCCAGGCACAGATACGCAGTATTTT. Protein sequence: CASSFPGTDTQYF.

V gene TRBV5-1 combines with J gene TRBJ1-2, with 9 positions matching TRBD1. The trim removed 4 bases at V and 2 bases at J, leaving 12 bases unmatched. This CDR3 has 17 amino acids. CDR1 and CDR2 from the germline V gene are SGHRS and YFSETQ. The CDR3, as DNA: TGCGCCAGCAGCCTGCTAGCCCGGGACAGGGACAACTATGGCTACACCTTC. Protein: CASSLLARDRDNYGYTF.

The rearrangement links TRBV3-1 (or the pseudogene TRBV3-2) to TRBJ1-5, with D uncertain. Germline values: CDR1 LGHDT, CDR2 YNNKEL (reference sequence). The CDR3 runs 16 residues. Deletions cut 3 bases from V and 0 bases from J, with 12 bases between. CDR3 sequence reads: CASSHSGADSNQPQHF. DNA of the CDR3: TGTGCCAGCAGCCATTCGGGAGCCGATAGCAATCAGCCCCAGCATTTT.

This sequence joins TRBV11-2 and TRBJ2-2; possibly TRBD1 for D (5 bases). The CDR3 is 14 amino acids. V was shortened by 5 bases and J by 7 bases, with 14 bases between the two germline ends. CDR1 and CDR2 (germline): SGHAT, FQNNGV. The CDR3 nucleotides read TGTGCCAGCAGCGCGAGGCATCAGGGCGGGGAGCTGTTTTTT. Encoded protein: CASSARHQGGELFF.

The chain is built from TRBV12-3 or TRBV12-4 and TRBJ1-1; 7 nucleotides line up with TRBD1. The CDR3 sequence is 13 residues long. Losses at the gene ends were 3 bases for V and 4 bases for J; bases not matched to a gene: 2. In DNA, the CDR3 is TGTGCCAGCAGTTTTAACAGGGGCACTGAAGCTTTCTTT. It translates to CASSFNRGTEAFF.

Comment on this clone: Other nucleotide sequences from this sample produce the same CDR3. The chain is built from TRBV7-2 and TRBJ2-3; 10 bases match TRBD2. This CDR3 is built from 14 residues. Germline V gene data show CDR1 as SGHTA and CDR2 as FQGNSA. Trimming removed 1 base from V and 5 bases from J; junction bases left unmatched: 0. CDR3 in DNA: TGTGCCAGCAGCTTAGGACTAGCGGGAGATACGCAGTATTTT. Protein sequence: CASSLGLAGDTQYF.

This sequence joins TRBV4-2 and TRBJ1-4; tentatively, D is TRBD1 (6 bases). CDR1 and CDR2 from the germline V gene are LGHNA and YNFKEQ. This CDR3 has 15 amino acids. With 3 bases removed from V and 6 bases from J, the gap between germline ends came to 14 bases. CDR3 DNA: TGTGCCAGCAGCCAGTACAGGGCAGATGATGAAAAACTGTTTTTT. Translating it yields CASSQYRADDEKLFF.